Sequencing of this T cell receptor (beta chain) was carried out in a study of graft-versus-host responses after intestinal transplantation. Study as a whole: Recipients got multivisceral, liver-intestinal, or isolated intestinal transplants. Anti-thymocyte globulin induction was given to all recipients, followed by tacrolimus and steroids for roughly 3 years. Broader study findings: GvH clone levels peaked in circulation, and this peak was associated with early post-transplant HvG declines. The recipient marrow held GvH clones, and some of them showed up first in ileum or blood.

TCRdb keeps only in-frame clones here, not all; method: immunoSEQ multiplex PCR. Seen here are 100,000 to 110,000 clones, roughly 87% observed once, and the top ten hold over 0.95%. Germline CDR1 and CDR2: SGHRS and YFSETQ. V was trimmed by 1 base and J by 3 bases, leaving 10 bases between them. The CDR3 consists of 14 residues. With regard to this clone: Its antigen is as yet unknown.

The origin of this receptor is a human donor who was the organ donor for an intestinal transplant. This rearrangement joins TRBV5-1 to TRBJ1-2; D remains ambiguous. The starting material was unstimulated CD4+ T cells sorted from spleen or lymph node cells, obtained before transplant. CDR3 residues: CASSLSDGYYGYTF. Here the CDR3 DNA reads TGCGCCAGCAGCTTGAGTGACGGATACTATGGCTACACCTTC.